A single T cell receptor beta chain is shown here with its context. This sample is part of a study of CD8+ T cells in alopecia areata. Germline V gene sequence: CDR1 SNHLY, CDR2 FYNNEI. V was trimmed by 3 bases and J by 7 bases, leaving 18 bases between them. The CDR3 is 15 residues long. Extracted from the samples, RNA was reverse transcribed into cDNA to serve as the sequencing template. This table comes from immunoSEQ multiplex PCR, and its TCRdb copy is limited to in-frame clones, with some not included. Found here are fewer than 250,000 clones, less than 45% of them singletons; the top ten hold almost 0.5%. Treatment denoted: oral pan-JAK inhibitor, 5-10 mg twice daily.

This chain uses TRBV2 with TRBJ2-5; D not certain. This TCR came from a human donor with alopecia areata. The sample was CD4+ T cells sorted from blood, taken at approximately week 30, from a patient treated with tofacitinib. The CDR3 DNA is TGTGCCAGCAGTGATCCGGGCCTCCGGTCTGGGACCCAGTACTTC. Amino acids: CASSDPGLRSGTQYF.